This T cell receptor beta chain appears in the sequencing data of a study of high-grade serous ovarian cancer treatment subgroups. About the study: On average, approximately 15,000 reads and roughly 7,000 unique TCR beta rearrangements were obtained per sample.

Points from the study as a whole: Same-patient tumor repertoires overlapped at about 0.1 to 0.8; different patients barely overlapped. Repertoire analysis covered CDR3 alone, not CDR1 or CDR2.

CDR3 length equals 11 residues. Germline V gene data show CDR1 as SGHTS and CDR2 as YDEGEE. The V end lost 2 bases, the J end lost 8 bases, and 5 bases lay between the germline ends. TCRdb keeps only in-frame clones here, not all; method: immunoSEQ multiplex PCR. Among about 15,000 clones listed, around 85% were seen once. Tumor samples were taken before definitive surgery or chemotherapy. Turning to this clone: Its target is not known.

This TCR was sampled from a human donor with high-grade serous ovarian cancer. The rearrangement links TRBV5-8 to TRBJ2-1; D is unclear. Sequenced input: tumor tissue. CDR3 DNA sequence: TGTGCCAGCAGCTTCGGGTATGAGCAGTTCTTC. Residues: CASSFGYEQFF.